A selection of T cell receptor beta chains follows, all from one sample in a study of blood T cell repertoires in COVID-19. Libraries were prepared by immunoSEQ multiplex PCR; TCRdb keeps only in-frame clonotypes and omits some of them. The table has nearly 50,000 clones, 75% to 90% seen once. Sequenced input: peripheral blood. The origin of the receptors is a woman older than 75 with COVID-19, enrolled during active disease. The CDR3 runs from the conserved cysteine through the conserved F or W. The D gene is left open where the match is weak. Not all rows give a size; the values are once, few, many and, for expanded clones, a class.

j_gene | d_gene | abundance | v_gene | len | CDR3nt | CDR3aa
TRBJ2-1 | TRBD1 | - | TRBV10-3 | 16 | TGTGCCATCAGTGAGTCGATGCAGGGGGCATGGAATGAGCAGTTCTTC | CAISESMQGAWNEQFF
TRBJ2-7 | TRBD1 | - | TRBV19 | 15 | TGTGCCAGTAGTATTCAGGCAGGGGGTCGGTACGAGCAGTACTTC | CASSIQAGGRYEQYF
TRBJ1-1 | - | once | TRBV27 | 14 | TGTGCCAGCAGTTTTCGTAACATGAACACTGAAGCTTTCTTT | CASSFRNMNTEAFF
TRBJ2-5 | TRBD2 | - | TRBV20-1 | 14 | TGCAGTGCTAGTCTCTCTAGCGGGGAAAAGACCCAGTACTTC | CSASLSSGEKTQYF
TRBJ2-1 | - | - | TRBV5-1 | 14 | TGCGCCAGCAGGGGGAGTGGCTCCTACAATGAGCAGTTCTTC | CASRGSGSYNEQFF
TRBJ1-1 | - | once | TRBV7-2 | 14 | TGTGCCAGCAGCTTCTCAATTAGTGCCACTGAAGCTTTCTTT | CASSFSISATEAFF
TRBJ1-3 | TRBD1 | - | TRBV27 | 16 | TGTGCCAGCAGTCCCCAGGGACAGTTCTCTGGAAACACCATATATTTT | CASSPQGQFSGNTIYF
TRBJ1-1 | TRBD1 | - | TRBV5-1 | 15 | TGCGCCAGCAGCTTGGTGGGACAGGGGATCACTGAAGCTTTCTTT | CASSLVGQGITEAFF
TRBJ1-4 | - | - | TRBV20-1 | 11 | TGCAGTGCTAGCCAGGGCAGAAGACTGTTTTTT | CSASQGRRLFF
TRBJ2-1 | TRBD2 | - | TRBV10-1 | 14 | TGCGCCAGCAGTTGGAGCGGGGGGGCCAATGAGCAGTTCTTC | CASSWSGGANEQFF
TRBJ2-2 | TRBD2 | - | TRBV23-1 | 17 | TGCGCCAGCAGTCAATGGTCGTCTAGCGGGATTAACGGGGAGCTGTTTTTT | CASSQWSSSGINGELFF
TRBJ1-1 | - | - | TRBV11-2 | 14 | TGTGCCAGCAGCTTAGGTTCGGGGAACACTGAAGCTTTCTTT | CASSLGSGNTEAFF
TRBJ1-3 | - | once | TRBV6-6 | 14 | TGTGCCAGCAGTTACTATGACAAAGGAAACACCATATATTTT | CASSYYDKGNTIYF
TRBJ1-2 | - | - | TRBV2 | 15 | TGTGCCAGCAGTGACTCCGGGAGAGCCCTCGGTGGCTACACCTTC | CASSDSGRALGGYTF
TRBJ1-2 | TRBD1 | - | TRBV2 | 15 | TGTGCCAGCACAGAACAGGGGGCCTCAAACTATGGCTACACCTTC | CASTEQGASNYGYTF
TRBJ2-7 | - | - | TRBV18 | 14 | TGTGCCAGCTCACCCGACAGGATGACCTACGAGCAGTACTTC | CASSPDRMTYEQYF